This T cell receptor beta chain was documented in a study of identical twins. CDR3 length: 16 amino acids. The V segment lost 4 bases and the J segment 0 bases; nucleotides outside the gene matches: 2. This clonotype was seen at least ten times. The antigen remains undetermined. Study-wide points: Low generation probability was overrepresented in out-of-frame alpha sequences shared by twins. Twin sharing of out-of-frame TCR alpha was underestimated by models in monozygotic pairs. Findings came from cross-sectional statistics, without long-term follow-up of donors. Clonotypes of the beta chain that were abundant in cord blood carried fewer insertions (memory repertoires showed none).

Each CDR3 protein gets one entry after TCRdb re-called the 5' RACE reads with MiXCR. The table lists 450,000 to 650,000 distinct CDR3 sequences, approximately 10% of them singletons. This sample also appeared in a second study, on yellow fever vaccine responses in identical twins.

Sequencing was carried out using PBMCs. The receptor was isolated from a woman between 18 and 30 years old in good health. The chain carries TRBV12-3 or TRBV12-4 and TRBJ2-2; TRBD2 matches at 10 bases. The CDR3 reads CASSSLAGANTGELFF. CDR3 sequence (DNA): TGTGCCAGCAGTTCTCTAGCGGGGGCGAACACCGGGGAGCTGTTTTTT.